The clone carrying this T cell receptor beta chain was detected many times. The antigen is undetermined. V shed 1 base and J 10 bases; nucleotides not matched to a gene: 17. The length of the CDR3 is 20 residues. The sample comes from a study of T cells in Graves' hyperthyroidism and ophthalmopathy. The PBMCs were sourced from fresh peripheral blood (around 10 ml). RNA transcripts provided the source from which TCR beta CDR3 regions were amplified. When the TCR CDR3 underwent first-round RT-PCR, the HTBI primer set was used. Each CDR3 protein gets one entry after TCRdb re-called the multiplex PCR reads with MiXCR. This table has roughly 700,000 distinct CDR3 sequences, roughly 17% appearing once. Findings of the study overall: Also found in blood were most expanded thyroid clonotypes above 0.001. Before onset, by a median of around 6.4 months, the model predicted ophthalmopathy.

Sequencing was performed on blood. The gene calls are TRBV12-3 or TRBV12-4 and TRBJ2-1; 15 bases are shared with TRBD2. The receptor was isolated from a middle-aged man with Graves' hyperthyroidism. CDR3 loop: CASSLGGLAGGLSPLREQFF. CDR3 sequence (DNA): TGTGCCAGCAGTTTAGGGGGACTAGCGGGAGGACTCTCCCCGCTTAGGGAGCAGTTCTTC.